These T cell receptor beta chains were read from a single sample in a study of blood T cell repertoires in COVID-19. Generated by immunoSEQ multiplex PCR, the TCRdb table keeps only in-frame clones and is missing some. The sample carries approximately 500,000 clones, roughly 91% recorded once. Input material: peripheral blood. These receptors came from a woman aged 45-65 years with COVID-19, enrolled during active disease. CDR3s include the opening cysteine and the closing phenylalanine or tryptophan. The D gene is left open where the match is weak. The listing skips clone size in some rows; elsewhere it reads once, few, many or a size class.

CDR3 length,J gene,D gene,clone size,V gene,CDR3 DNA,CDR3 protein
16,TRBJ1-1,NA,NA,TRBV10-3,TGTGCCATCAGTGAGCCTAACCGGGGGACGGGGACTGAAGCTTTCTTT,CAISEPNRGTGTEAFF
13,TRBJ2-2,NA,NA,TRBV6-5,TGTGCCAGCAGTTCGACAGTCCCCGGGGAGCTGTTTTTT,CASSSTVPGELFF
15,TRBJ1-6,NA,NA,TRBV5-1,TGCGCCAGCAGCTTTGTGGAGGGATTGAATTCACCCCTCCACTTT,CASSFVEGLNSPLHF
15,TRBJ1-5,NA,NA,TRBV7-6,TGTGCCAGCAGCTTAGCAGGGGGTAGGGATCAGCCCCAGCATTTT,CASSLAGGRDQPQHF
19,TRBJ2-5,TRBD2,NA,TRBV9,TGTGCCAGCAGCGCGCCCCGGACTAGCGGGGGTTCCCCCCCGGGGACCCAGTACTTC,CASSAPRTSGGSPPGTQYF
14,TRBJ1-5,NA,NA,TRBV6-6,TGTGCCAGCAGTTACGAGGGTCGGCGACAGCCCCAGCATTTT,CASSYEGRRQPQHF
18,TRBJ2-3,TRBD1,NA,TRBV2,TGTGCCAGCAGTGAAGACCCACCAGGGGGCTTTAGCACAGATACGCAGTATTTT,CASSEDPPGGFSTDTQYF
13,TRBJ1-1,NA,NA,TRBV5-1,TGCGCCAGCAGGGGCGGAGGGAACACTGAAGCTTTCTTT,CASRGGGNTEAFF
15,TRBJ1-3,TRBD1,NA,TRBV27,TGTGCCAGCAGTTTACGGGACAGGGATGGAAACACCATATATTTT,CASSLRDRDGNTIYF
18,TRBJ1-6,NA,NA,TRBV3-1/TRBV3-2,TGTGCCAGCGGGAAATTGGAGGGAACGGGCTCCTATAATTCACCCCTCCACTTT,CASGKLEGTGSYNSPLHF
11,TRBJ1-1,NA,NA,TRBV29-1,TGCAGCGTAAACCAGGGCACTGAAGCTTTCTTT,CSVNQGTEAFF
15,TRBJ2-3,TRBD1,NA,TRBV6-5,TGTGCCAGCAGCCTGGAGGGACAGGGGGCAGATACGCAGTATTTT,CASSLEGQGADTQYF
13,TRBJ1-1,TRBD1,NA,TRBV19,TGTGCCAGTAGCACCCACAGGGGAACTGAAGCTTTCTTT,CASSTHRGTEAFF
15,TRBJ2-3,NA,once,TRBV28,TGTGCCAGCAGGCGGACACCGCTAGGCACAGATACGCAGTATTTT,CASRRTPLGTDTQYF
15,TRBJ2-7,NA,NA,TRBV6-1,TGTGCCAGCAGTGAAGCAGAGGGTTCCTCCTACGAGCAGTACTTC,CASSEAEGSSYEQYF
15,TRBJ2-3,NA,NA,TRBV19,TGTGCCAGTAGTATCTGGACGGGGGTTGCAGATACGCAGTATTTT,CASSIWTGVADTQYF
11,TRBJ1-1,NA,once,TRBV5-6,TGTGCCAGCAGCTCCCTGAGTGAAGCTTTCTTT,CASSSLSEAFF
14,TRBJ1-1,NA,NA,TRBV25-1,TGTGCCAGCAGTGAGGGAGGGATGAACACTGAAGCTTTCTTT,CASSEGGMNTEAFF
13,TRBJ1-2,TRBD1,NA,TRBV27,TGTGCCACCGGGACAGGGGGAAACTATGGCTACACCTTC,CATGTGGNYGYTF
14,TRBJ2-2,TRBD2,NA,TRBV27,TGTGCCACAGCGGCGGGAGCGAACACCGGGGAGCTGTTTTTT,CATAAGANTGELFF
16,TRBJ2-3,NA,NA,TRBV5-4,TGTGCCAGCAGCTCCCCAGGTGGAACATGGACAGATACGCAGTATTTT,CASSSPGGTWTDTQYF
15,TRBJ2-2,TRBD1,NA,TRBV14,TGTGCCAGCAGCCAATTCACAGGGGCGGCCGGGGAGCTGTTTTTT,CASSQFTGAAGELFF
13,TRBJ2-3,NA,NA,TRBV12-3/TRBV12-4,TGTGCCAGCAGTTTGGGAGTCACAGATACGCAGTATTTT,CASSLGVTDTQYF
16,TRBJ1-1,TRBD1,NA,TRBV9,TGTGCCAGCAGCGACCCAGTCGGGACAGACGGAACTGAAGCTTTCTTT,CASSDPVGTDGTEAFF
16,TRBJ2-3,TRBD1,NA,TRBV9,TGTGCCAGCAGTCAGAGACAGGGTCAACGAGAAGATACGCAGTATTTT,CASSQRQGQREDTQYF
13,TRBJ2-7,NA,once,TRBV6-6,TGTGCCAGCAGTTACTCTTCCGGACAGGAGCAGTACTTC,CASSYSSGQEQYF
13,TRBJ1-2,TRBD1,NA,TRBV3-1/TRBV3-2,TGTGCCAGCAGCCCGGGACAGGCGGCGGGCTACACCTTC,CASSPGQAAGYTF
14,TRBJ1-2,TRBD1,NA,TRBV28,TGTGCCAGCAGTCGGGACAGGCGGGACTATGGCTACACCTTC,CASSRDRRDYGYTF
16,TRBJ2-3,TRBD1,NA,TRBV7-6,TGTGCCAGCAGCTTAGCTCGACAGGGGCTGTCAGATACGCAGTATTTT,CASSLARQGLSDTQYF
12,TRBJ1-5,NA,once,TRBV14,TGTGCCAGCAGCCTCCACAATCAGCCCCAGCATTTT,CASSLHNQPQHF
13,TRBJ1-6,NA,NA,TRBV30,TGTGCCTGGCAAGACAGCTATAATTCACCCCTCCACTTT,CAWQDSYNSPLHF
16,TRBJ1-2,NA,NA,TRBV4-2,TGTGCCAGCATCCCAACCCAAGCATGGACATACTATGGCTACACCTTC,CASIPTQAWTYYGYTF
16,TRBJ1-5,TRBD1,NA,TRBV4-1,TGCGCCAGCAGCCTAAGGGTGGTGCAGGGGGATCAGCCCCAGCATTTT,CASSLRVVQGDQPQHF
14,TRBJ1-2,TRBD1,once,TRBV5-1,TGCGCCAGCAGCTCGGACAGGGCTAACTATGGCTACACCTTC,CASSSDRANYGYTF